Described below is a single TCR beta chain sequence and its context. CD25-based Treg depletion was applied to purified naive CD4+ T cells. Using its own MiXCR run on the 5' RACE reads, TCRdb lists one record per CDR3 protein. Among nearly 55,000 distinct CDR3 sequences, roughly a quarter were seen once, and the ten largest hold 3.2%. The CDR3 totals 15 residues. Trimming took off 2 bases at V and 9 bases at J, with 14 bases between the two ends. Germline loops: CDR1 MNHNS, CDR2 SASEGT. The sequence came from a female donor with breast cancer. The chain combines TRBV6-1 with TRBJ1-6, with no clear D. The specimen sequenced was tumor-infiltrating naive CD4+ T cells sorted from the breast tumor. Regarding subset: naive CD4+ T cells, CD4+CD45RA+CD25-. The CDR3 here is CASSESDSSGSPLHF. DNA for the CDR3: TGTGCCAGCAGTGAATCCGACTCGTCGGGTTCACCCCTCCACTTT.